This T cell receptor (beta chain) was captured in a study of T cells in Graves' hyperthyroidism and ophthalmopathy (dated by TCRdb to about 2019). Some background on the complete study: Peripheral blood was collected at initial diagnosis, before any treatment. TCR V-J signatures able to tell the groups apart were searched for in a discovery cohort of more than 90 patients, of whom more than 40 had Graves' ophthalmopathy and some 60 had stable Graves' hyperthyroidism. An independent validation cohort of about 19 hyperthyroidism patients and about 16 patients who later progressed to ophthalmopathy tested prospective prediction of ophthalmopathy. The 75 to 100 discovery patients were divided at random into training and test sets in a 7:3 ratio. The study also compared thyroid tissue and blood T-cell repertoires from five or six Graves' hyperthyroidism patients. Following sampling, methimazole starting at 30 mg daily was given to hyperthyroidism patients, and high-dose intravenous methylprednisolone was given to ophthalmopathy patients. The paper describes TCR Vbeta CDR3 sequencing of 120 to 150 peripheral blood samples, made up of 43 ophthalmopathy patients, roughly 80 hyperthyroidism patients and 17 progressor patients.

Graves' hyperthyroidism was defined as stable when no progression to ophthalmopathy occurred over 18 months of follow-up. The hyperthyroidism patients were between 18 and 65 years old and newly diagnosed, with a disease duration of less than 2 months. Any patient with an uncontrolled infection, another autoimmune disease, pregnancy or lactation was excluded. Clinical symptoms, serum thyroxine and TRAb, thyroid ultrasound, and orbital computed tomography formed the basis for the diagnoses. Ficoll-Paque density gradient centrifugation was used to isolate PBMCs from 8.5 to 10 ml of fresh peripheral blood. Trizol reagent was used to extract total RNA, and RNA quality was then checked on an Agilent 2100 Bioanalyzer. What the work shows at the level of the full study, not this receptor alone: Most expanded thyroid clonotypes (frequency above 0.001) were also found in blood, which suggests that blood repertoires may mirror thyroid immune responses. A 13 V-J signature model separated ophthalmopathy from stable hyperthyroidism, with 87.88% sensitivity and approximately 81% specificity in cross-validation and 80%/75% in testing. In validation, the model predicted progression to ophthalmopathy a median of approximately 6.3 months before onset, with about 70% sensitivity and about 75% specificity. No statistical method was used to set the sample size in advance, and investigators knew the group allocation.

Taken from cysteine to phenylalanine, the CDR3 has 13 residues. The only DNA kept is the CDR3, 39 bases in frame from the first base. The germline V gene (reference sequence) specifies SEHNR as CDR1 and FQNEAQ as CDR2. The TCR beta CDR3 regions were amplified from the RNA transcripts. The TCR CDR3 was subjected to a first round of RT-PCR using the HTBI primer set and the Qiagen OneStep RT-PCR kit. Libraries were constructed in a second round of multiplex PCR, after which size selection and purification were carried out. Libraries were sequenced paired-end with 100 bp reads on an Illumina HiSeq2000. Per the source publication's procedure: SOAPnuke was used to process the raw data, throwing out any read that contained adapters or uncalled bases, had a mean Phred below 15, or lacked an exact constant-primer or identifier match. COPE v1.2.5 was used to merge the high-quality paired reads, and each unique nucleotide sequence was defined as a clonotype. MiTCR v1.1 was used to align clonotypes to the IMGT TRBV, TRBD and TRBJ reference segments. Only V-J combinations with frequency above 0.0001, covering approximately 99% of repertoires, were analysed. A TCS score was defined as the ratio of F50 (clonal expansion) to E x V (chaos), with BLOSUM62-based TCRdist applied between CDR3 peptides within each V-J. Welch's t-statistics and random forest reduced roughly 530 V-J features to 10 to 15, which were used in a naive Bayes classifier (R e1071). TCRdb itself trimmed the public reads at Q25 with fastp, ran MiXCR and retained productive beta chains. Duplicate CDR3 protein sequences are folded into a single record with the most common DNA and genes. TCRdb's processing, not the authors', yielded these V and J calls. In all, the sample holds 350,000 to 400,000 distinct CDR3 sequences, and about 15% of those were seen once. Jointly, the top ten make up around a third of the sample.

This clonotype was counted only a few times. Its antigen is still unknown. This may come from a read error, since a much larger clone is one base off. The rearrangement joined TRBV7-9 to TRBJ2-3; no D gene can be assigned with confidence. This TCR derives from a woman in her thirties with Graves' hyperthyroidism. Sample: blood. The CDR3 reads CASSFDTTDTRYF. The DNA reads TGTGCCAGCAGCTTCGACACCACAGATACGCGGTATTTT.